This TCR beta chain was recovered during a study of CD8 T cells in ankylosing spondylitis. Study observations and caveats: Characteristic, it appeared, of ankylosing spondylitis blood was a TCR beta motif of eight or nine highly homologous variants. Reports say disease-linked clones showed up significantly more in matched ankylosing spondylitis synovial fluid.

In the case of this clonotype: No antigen is known for it.

CDR3 length equals 14 residues. Germline CDR1 is SGHRS and CDR2 is YFSETQ. V was cut by 0 bases and J by 4 bases, with 10 bases left in between. Construction of TCR beta libraries was performed using quantitative 5'-RACE with molecular barcodes. TCRdb processed the 5' RACE reads anew with MiXCR; each CDR3 protein has one entry. This table holds 250,000 to 400,000 distinct CDR3 sequences, 11% found once. The specimen sequenced was blood, either unsorted or a sorted T cell fraction (not recorded which). The TCR originated in a female donor with ankylosing spondylitis or in good health (not recorded which). The chain is built from TRBV5-1 and TRBJ1-2; D remains ambiguous. CDR3 in amino acids: CASSLEAGTYGYTF. CDR3 DNA sequence: TGCGCCAGCAGCTTGGAGGCGGGAACCTATGGCTACACCTTC.